This passage covers 3 T cell receptor beta chains from one sample sequenced in a study of blood T cell repertoires in COVID-19. Sequenced by immunoSEQ multiplex PCR; TCRdb stores in-frame clones only, minus some. Counted here are almost 250,000 clones, over 75% occurring once; the ten biggest clones make up approximately 9.6%. The material sequenced was PBMCs or T cells enriched from blood (not recorded which). The source is a woman aged 50 to 60 with acute COVID-19.

This clone was seen a single time. The rearrangement uses TRBV7-2 and TRBJ1-5; 7 bases fit TRBD1. The V and J ends lost 3 bases and 3 bases, in that order; junction bases with no gene match: 5. This CDR3 is built from 15 residues. Germline lookup yields CDR1 SGHTA and CDR2 FQGNSA. CDR3 in DNA: TGTGCCAGCAGCTTGGCGGGACAGAACAATCAGCCCCAGCATTTT. Its translation is CASSLAGQNNQPQHF.

The V and J genes are TRBV5-1 and TRBJ1-2, with TRBD1 matching 11 bases. This CDR3 region has 14 residues. V dropped 0 bases and J dropped 8; count of bases not matched to a gene: 3. Germline CDR1 reads SGHRS; CDR2 reads YFSETQ. The CDR3 region has the DNA TGCGCCAGCAGCTTGGCGGGACAGGGGGGAGGCTACACCTTC. This sequence encodes CASSLAGQGGGYTF.

The V call is TRBV4-3, the J call TRBJ1-1, with unresolved D. In germline, CDR1 is LGHNA, CDR2 YSLEER. The V end lost 0 bases, the J end lost 6 bases, and 11 bases lay between the germline ends. This CDR3 comprises 14 residues. The CDR3 DNA follows: TGCGCCAGCAGCCAAGACCGGGTTTGGGCTGAAGCTTTCTTT. The encoded protein is CASSQDRVWAEAFF.